This T cell receptor (beta chain) was observed in a study of response to subunit inactivated influenza vaccine. The trim removed 6 bases at V and 3 bases at J, leaving 1 base unmatched. Germline loops: CDR1 DFQATT, CDR2 SNEGSKA (reference sequence). This CDR3 has 11 residues. The sample holds many counts of this clonotype. Antigen: not known. TCRdb passed the RT-PCR reads through MiXCR, listing each CDR3 protein once. The sample consists of hundreds of thousands of distinct CDR3 sequences, 15% to 18% of them appearing once. Study-level results: Authors proposed each seasonal influenza vaccination draws in few new T cells.

This TCR derives from a middle-aged man who received an inactivated influenza vaccine. The starting material was PBMCs from blood, obtained 12 days after vaccination. This chain links TRBV20-1 with TRBJ2-7, with TRBD1 matching 8 bases. The CDR3 protein is CSAGQGYEQYF. The DNA for the CDR3 is TGCAGTGCAGGACAGGGCTACGAGCAGTACTTC.